This TCR beta chain was recorded in a study of T-cell reconstitution after alpha-beta-depleted transplantation in children. During its preparation, the TCRbeta library received unique molecular identifiers. TCRdb called the PCR reads again in MiXCR, with one record for every CDR3 protein. The table records roughly 590,000 distinct CDR3 sequences, 16% of them present only once. CDR1 SGHTA and CDR2 FQGNSA come from the germline V gene. This CDR3 contains 14 residues. Germline trimming cut 5 bases from V and 5 bases from J; bases unmatched to any gene: 6. The rearrangement links TRBV7-2 to TRBJ2-7, with 10 bases aligning to TRBD1. The receptor's source is a human donor who donated a stem cell graft to a child with acute myeloid leukemia. The specimen was PBMCs from the stem cell graft donor, collected from the stem cell graft. CDR3 sequence (DNA): TGTGCCAGCAGCCTGGGGACAGGGGTCGACGAGCAGTACTTC. Protein sequence: CASSLGTGVDEQYF.